This paragraph reports one TCR beta chain. This specimen comes from a study of blood T cell repertoires in COVID-19. Study details: T cells, B-cell-depleted T cells, or PBMCs supplied cDNA or gDNA.

Germline V gene sequence: CDR1 SGDLS, CDR2 YYNGEE. V was pared by 8 bases and J by 0 bases, with 1 base of the junction left unmatched. CDR3 length equals 15 residues. Sequencing was performed with immunoSEQ multiplex PCR; in TCRdb, only in-frame clones are kept and a portion is missing. The table lists tens of thousands of clones, almost 90% of them singletons. The specimen sequenced was peripheral blood. The source of this sequence is an older man with acute or convalescent COVID-19. J is TRBJ2-1 and V is TRBV9; the match to TRBD2 covers 14 bases. The DNA for the CDR3 is TGTGCCAGTGGGACTAGCGGGGGCTCCTACAATGAGCAGTTCTTC. This codes for CASGTSGGSYNEQFF.